Below are 25 T cell receptor beta chains sequenced from a single sample in a study of beta chain features in type 1 diabetes. Points from the study as a whole: TCRB CDR3s were moderately but significantly shorter in Type 1 diabetes patients in all four CD4+ subsets.

Which antigens these TCRs recognize remains unknown. Reverse transcribing all isolated RNA meant expressed TCRB transcripts were sequenced. Libraries were prepared by immunoSEQ multiplex PCR; TCRdb keeps only in-frame clonotypes and omits some of them. The data show some 330,000 clones, around 12% seen once. Sequencing was carried out using naive CD4+ T cells from blood. All receptors come from a woman between 18 and 29 years old with type 1 diabetes.

The chain combines TRBV10-3 with TRBJ2-1, with 8 nucleotides matching TRBD2. Germline V lookup: CDR1 ENHRY, CDR2 SYGVKD. The CDR3 length is 13 residues. Trimming took 7 bases from V and 9 from J; bases not matched to a gene: 8. CDR3 nucleotide sequence: TGTGCCATCACTGGGACTAGGGGCCTTGAGCAGTTCTTC. This codes for CAITGTRGLEQFF.

There are a few counts of this clone. The J gene is TRBJ1-1, the V gene TRBV9, with D uncertain. The V end was cut by 3 bases, the J end by 8 bases, with 11 bases between. Germline lookup yields CDR1 SGDLS and CDR2 YYNGEE. The CDR3 contains 12 residues. This chain's CDR3 is CASSASLGEAFF. The CDR3 DNA is TGTGCCAGCAGCGCGAGCCTCGGGGAAGCTTTCTTT. Using reference TRBV9 and TRBJ1-1 for the parts outside the CDR3, the full variable domain is DSGVTQTPKHLITATGQRVTLRCSPRSGDLSVYWYQQSLDQGLQFLIQYYNGEERAKGNILERFSAQQFPDLHSELNLSSLELGDSALYFCASSASLGEAFFGQGTRLTVV.

In regard to this clone: One end of the junction does not line up with germline, which may come from a read error. V is TRBV11-2 and J is TRBJ2-1; D may be TRBD1 (7 bases). This CDR3 contains 12 residues. The germline V gene encodes CDR1 SGHAT and CDR2 FQNNGV. The CDR3 protein is CASSALQGGSVF. Here the CDR3 DNA reads TGTGCCAGCAGCGCACTTCAGGGGGGAAGCGTCTTC. Full variable domain (outside the CDR3, taken from reference TRBV11-2 and TRBJ2-1): EAGVAQSPRYKIIEKRQSVAFWCNPISGHATLYWYQQILGQGPKLLIQFQNNGVVDDSQLPKDRFSAERLKGVDSTLKIQPAKLEDSAVYLCASSALQGGSVFGPGTRLTVL.

This clone was detected a few times. The V gene is TRBV18, the J gene TRBJ2-7, with 12 bases fitting TRBD2. This CDR3 region has 14 residues. The V segment lost 5 bases and the J segment 5 bases; nucleotides outside the gene matches: 4. Germline V gene data show CDR1 as KGHSH and CDR2 as LQKENI. The CDR3 is CASSSLAGGDEQYF. The DNA of the CDR3 is TGTGCCAGCTCATCTCTAGCGGGAGGGGACGAGCAGTACTTC.

This clone was counted between two and nine times. The chain uses TRBV5-4 and TRBJ2-3; 10 bases fit TRBD1. Germline lookup yields CDR1 SGHNT and CDR2 YYREEE (reference sequence). This CDR3 is built from 14 residues. Unmatched junction bases numbered 5, after V lost 2 bases and J lost 8 bases. CDR3 DNA sequence: TGTGCCAGCAGCTTTCGGGACAGGGGAAGTACGCAGTATTTT. Encoded protein: CASSFRDRGSTQYF.

CDR3 coding DNA: TGTGCCAGCAGCCCATGGGGGGCGGGGGGCTACGAGCAGTACTTC. Encoded protein: CASSPWGAGGYEQYF. The chain combines TRBV9 with TRBJ2-7, with 8 bases that match TRBD2. V trimming: 4 bases; J trimming: 3 bases; junction bases outside the gene matches: 9. Germline loops: CDR1 SGDLS, CDR2 YYNGEE. There are 15 residues in the CDR3.

The J gene is TRBJ1-5, the V gene TRBV7-2, with D tentatively TRBD1 (6 bases). CDR3 length equals 16 residues. Germline loops: CDR1 SGHTA, CDR2 FQGNSA. Trimming cost V 2 bases and J 4 bases, with 15 bases left between them. The DNA of the CDR3 is TGTGCCAGCAGCTTATATCCAGGGGTGTGGAATCAGCCCCAGCATTTT. This translates into CASSLYPGVWNQPQHF.

This clone was found a few times. The rearrangement links TRBV13 to TRBJ1-2; D is possibly TRBD1 (5 bases). The CDR3 has 13 amino acids. Between the trimmed V and J ends, which lost 5 bases and 6 bases, there was a span of 13 bases. Looked up from germline, CDR1 is PRHDT and CDR2 is FYEKMQ (reference sequence). The CDR3 region is CASSHVTGNGYTF. The CDR3 nucleotides are TGTGCCAGCAGCCACGTAACAGGCAATGGCTACACCTTC.

This chain connects TRBV7-8 to TRBJ1-2, with TRBD1 as a possible D gene (6 bases). Per germline, CDR1 SGHVS and CDR2 FQNEAQ. CDR3 length equals 15 residues. The V gene lost 5 bases and the J gene lost 4 bases, with 17 bases spanning the gap. The CDR3 protein is CASSQDRWRLYGYTF. CDR3 nucleotides: TGTGCCAGCAGCCAAGACAGGTGGCGACTCTATGGCTACACCTTC.

This clone showed up just a few times. This sequence joins TRBV11-2 and TRBJ2-5; D not resolved. CDR3 length: 13 residues. V was pared by 1 base and J by 3 bases, with 6 bases between. Germline-derived CDR1 and CDR2 are SGHAT and FQNNGV. CDR3 nucleotides: TGTGCCAGCAGCTTAGCTCAGAAAGAGACCCAGTACTTC. Amino acids: CASSLAQKETQYF.

CDR3 DNA: TGTGCCAGCAGCGGGGCTAGCGGGGTCGGCGAGCAGTACTTC. Its translation: CASSGASGVGEQYF. The chain links TRBV7-2 to TRBJ2-7; 9 bases map to TRBD2. V dropped 5 bases and J dropped 6; count of bases not matched to a gene: 8. Germline CDR1 reads SGHTA; CDR2 reads FQGNSA. This CDR3 is 14 amino acids long.

This chain uses TRBV30 with TRBJ2-5; TRBD1 might be the D (6 bases). The CDR3 has 11 residues. Per germline, CDR1 GTSNPN and CDR2 SVGIG (reference sequence). Trimming removed 2 bases from V and 5 bases from J, with 6 bases in between. This CDR3 reads CAWSTGETQYF. The CDR3 DNA is TGTGCCTGGAGTACAGGGGAGACCCAGTACTTC.

The sample holds a few counts of this clone. The same CDR3 is also encoded by other DNA sequences in this sample. The V and J genes are TRBV5-1 and TRBJ2-5; perhaps TRBD1 as D (6 bases). V shed 4 bases and J shed 0 bases, with 10 bases lying between them. CDR3 length equals 14 residues. CDR1 is SGHRS, CDR2 YFSETQ, per germline. The CDR3 DNA sequence: TGCGCCAGCAGCCTCGGGACAAACCAAGAGACCCAGTACTTC. This codes for CASSLGTNQETQYF.

The chain carries TRBV7-2 and TRBJ1-1; the D is unclear. V was cut by 5 bases and J by 6 bases, with 13 bases left in between. CDR3 length: 13 amino acids. Germline V lookup: CDR1 SGHTA, CDR2 FQGNSA. CDR3 protein: CASSPRRVAEAFF. Here the CDR3 DNA reads TGTGCCAGCAGCCCGAGGAGGGTTGCTGAAGCTTTCTTT.

Comments on this clone: Additional DNA sequences in this sample encode the identical CDR3. This sequence joins TRBV29-1 and TRBJ1-1; D may be TRBD1 (6 bases). The ends were cut back, 5 bases at V and 0 bases at J, with 10 bases in the middle. CDR3 size: 13 residues. Looked up from germline, CDR1 is SQVTM and CDR2 is ANQGSEA. This CDR3 reads CSVSGTLNTEAFF. The CDR3 DNA is TGCAGCGTTTCCGGGACATTGAACACTGAAGCTTTCTTT.

This clone appeared a few times. This rearrangement joins TRBV29-1 to TRBJ2-1, with 10 bases matching TRBD1. The CDR3 sequence is 14 residues long. Germline assignment: CDR1 SQVTM and CDR2 ANQGSEA. With 8 bases clipped from V and 8 bases from J, the junction kept 12 bases outside the gene matches. As DNA, the CDR3 is TGCAGCTCCCGCCTTGGACAGGGGGGTTATGAGCAGTTCTTC. Amino acid sequence: CSSRLGQGGYEQFF.

V and J are TRBV7-9 and TRBJ2-5, with 7 bases identical to TRBD2. V lost 2 bases and J lost 2; bases outside the gene matches: 8. The CDR3 is made up of 16 amino acids. Germline V gives CDR1 SEHNR, CDR2 FQNEAQ (reference sequence). The CDR3: CASSLRPGTTQETQYF. The CDR3 DNA is TGTGCCAGCAGCTTAAGACCCGGGACTACACAAGAGACCCAGTACTTC.

J is TRBJ2-1 and V is TRBV14, with a possible D match to TRBD2 (6 bases). The germline V and J ends were trimmed by 4 bases and 7 bases, with 17 bases remaining between them. CDR1 SGHDN and CDR2 FVKESK come from the germline V gene. The CDR3 extends over 15 amino acids. The CDR3 DNA sequence: TGTGCCAGCAGCCCGGGACTGAGGTTTGTGAATGAGCAGTTCTTC. Protein sequence: CASSPGLRFVNEQFF.

This clone was seen a handful of times. The chain has TRBV28 and TRBJ2-3; no firm D call. The CDR3 is 17 residues long. CDR1 is MDHEN and CDR2 is SYDVKM in the germline V gene. Trimming left V 3 bases short and J 2 bases short, with 18 bases between. The CDR3 protein is CASSFKLHPPFTDTQYF. In nucleotides, the CDR3 is TGTGCCAGCAGTTTTAAGCTGCATCCCCCCTTCACAGATACGCAGTATTTT.

This clone has only a few counts. The chain links TRBV19 to TRBJ2-1, with D possibly TRBD2 on 6 matching bases. Germline V lookup: CDR1 LNHDA, CDR2 SQIVND (reference sequence). The CDR3 covers 13 residues. V was cut by 5 bases and J by 8 bases, with 13 bases left in between. The CDR3 DNA follows: TGTGCCAGTAGTGGCCGGGAGTGGCATGAGCAGTTCTTC. It is translated as CASSGREWHEQFF.

In this sample, this clone turned up a few times. The rearrangement links TRBV6-6 to TRBJ1-3; D is possibly TRBD1 (5 bases). The V gene's germline CDR1 is MNHNY and CDR2 SVGAGI (reference sequence). This CDR3 is 15 amino acids long. V was cut by 6 bases and J by 0 bases, with 12 bases left in between. The CDR3 region has the DNA TGTGCCAGCAGGCCTACAGGCAACTCTGGAAACACCATATATTTT. Amino acids: CASRPTGNSGNTIYF.

In this sample, this clone turned up a few times. The chain uses TRBV4-1 and TRBJ1-2; D is uncertain. This CDR3 region has 12 residues. The germline V gene encodes CDR1 MGHRA and CDR2 YSYEKL. V gave up 5 bases and J gave up 3 bases, with 7 bases separating them. CDR3 coding DNA: TGCGCCAGCAGCGAGAGGGACTATGGCTACACCTTC. Protein product: CASSERDYGYTF.

This clone appeared a few times. The genes are TRBV28 and TRBJ2-7; TRBD2 might be the D (6 bases). The CDR3 is 14 amino acids. CDR1 MDHEN and CDR2 SYDVKM come from the germline V gene. Trimming took 1 base from V and 1 from J, leaving 8 bases between them. DNA of the CDR3: TGTGCCAGCAGTTTATTTGGGGGGTCCTACGAGCAGTACTTC. It specifies CASSLFGGSYEQYF.

This clone appeared a few times. V and J are TRBV5-6 and TRBJ2-1, with 12 bases lining up with TRBD2. CDR3 length: 15 amino acids. V lost 4 bases to trimming and J lost 5 bases; unmatched junction nucleotides: 4. The V gene's germline CDR1 is SGHDT and CDR2 YYEEEE. The CDR3 sequence is CASSATSGGNNEQFF. CDR3 DNA sequence: TGTGCCAGCAGCGCAACTAGCGGGGGGAACAATGAGCAGTTCTTC.

The gene calls are TRBV18 and TRBJ2-3; 7 positions match TRBD2. The germline V gene encodes CDR1 KGHSH and CDR2 LQKENI. This CDR3 is 14 amino acids long. J lost 6 bases, V lost 0 bases, and 3 bases had no gene match. CDR3 in amino acids: CASSPPGLSDTQYF. The CDR3 DNA reads TGTGCCAGCTCACCACCGGGACTATCTGATACGCAGTATTTT.